The sequence of this T cell receptor (beta chain) was determined in a study of blood T cell repertoires in COVID-19. The wider study: Material from acute and convalescent COVID-19 was sourced from the United States, Italy and Spain. T cells, B-cell-depleted T cells, or PBMCs supplied cDNA or gDNA.

Original processing notes: The authors estimated nucleated cell counts from reference gene primer amplification. The repertoire was sequenced with immunoSEQ multiplex PCR; TCRdb's copy has only in-frame clones and lacks some. The D gene and trimming were derived from the DNA, and the V and J assignments and clone size from that table. The profile shows 190,000 or so clones, over 70% of them singletons. From germline, CDR1 is MNHEY and CDR2 SVGEGT. The CDR3 runs 15 residues. Deletions cut 6 bases from V and 4 bases from J, with 15 bases between. This TCR derives from a man in his fifties with active or convalescent COVID-19. Sequences were obtained from peripheral blood. The chain uses TRBV6-2 or TRBV6-3 and TRBJ2-2; a weak D match, TRBD2 (7 bases). The CDR3: CASSETSRGTGELFF. CDR3 DNA: TGTGCCAGCAGCGAGACTAGCAGGGGCACCGGGGAGCTGTTTTTT.